This T cell receptor beta chain originates from a study of T cell changes during pregnancy in multiple sclerosis. Profiling relied on immunoSEQ multiplex PCR, and the TCRdb table lists in-frame clones only, not all of them. The sample lists about 56,000 clones; about 90% were seen once. The sample consisted of CD4+ T cells from peripheral blood mononuclear cells, taken in the second trimester of pregnancy. This TCR came from a female donor with multiple sclerosis, enrolled in a pregnancy study.

DNA for the CDR3: TGTGCCAGCAGCTTAACCGGGGGAGAGGCAACTAATGAAAAACTGTTTTTT. Translated: CASSLTGGEATNEKLFF. The J gene is TRBJ1-4, the V gene TRBV7-2, with a possible D match to TRBD1 (5 bases). The V and J ends lost 2 bases and 0 bases respectively, with 13 bases between them. Germline V lookup: CDR1 SGHTA, CDR2 FQGNSA. The CDR3 loop spans 17 amino acids.